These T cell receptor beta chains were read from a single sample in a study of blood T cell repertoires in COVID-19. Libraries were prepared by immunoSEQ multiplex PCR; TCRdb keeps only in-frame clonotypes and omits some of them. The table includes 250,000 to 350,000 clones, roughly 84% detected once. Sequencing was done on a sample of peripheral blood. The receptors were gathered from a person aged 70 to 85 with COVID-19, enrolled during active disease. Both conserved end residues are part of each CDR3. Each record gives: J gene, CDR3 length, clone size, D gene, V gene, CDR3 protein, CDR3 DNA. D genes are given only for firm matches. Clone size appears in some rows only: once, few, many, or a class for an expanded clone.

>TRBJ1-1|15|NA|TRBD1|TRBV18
CASSPPDRAGAEAFF
TGTGCCAGCTCACCACCGGACAGGGCAGGCGCTGAAGCTTTCTTT
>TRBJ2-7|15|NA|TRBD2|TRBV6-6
CASSYSGGGAQEQYF
TGTGCCAGCAGTTACTCTGGCGGGGGGGCCCAGGAGCAGTACTTC
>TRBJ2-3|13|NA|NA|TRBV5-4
CASRYTGTDTQYF
TGTGCCAGCAGATATACAGGCACAGATACGCAGTATTTT
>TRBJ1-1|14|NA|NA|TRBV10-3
CAISESGRSTEAFF
TGTGCCATCAGTGAGTCGGGGAGGAGCACTGAAGCTTTCTTT
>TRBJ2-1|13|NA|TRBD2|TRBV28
CASSPTSGRFQFF
TGTGCCAGCAGCCCTACTAGCGGGAGGTTCCAGTTCTTC
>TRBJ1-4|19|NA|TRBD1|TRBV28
CASSPLLGTGALTNEKLFF
TGTGCCAGCAGTCCCCTCCTCGGGACAGGGGCCCTAACTAATGAAAAACTGTTTTTT
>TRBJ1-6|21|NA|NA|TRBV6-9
CASSYSSTFFMTAEYNSPLHF
TGTGCCAGCAGTTATTCCTCTACTTTCTTTATGACAGCTGAATATAATTCACCCCTCCACTTT
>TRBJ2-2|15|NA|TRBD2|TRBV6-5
CASRLAGANTGELFF
TGTGCCAGCAGGCTAGCGGGAGCTAACACCGGGGAGCTGTTTTTT
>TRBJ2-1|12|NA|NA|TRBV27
CASSPTGSEQFF
TGTGCCAGCAGTCCCACTGGGAGTGAGCAGTTCTTC
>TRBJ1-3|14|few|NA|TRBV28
CASIPPGQGNTIYF
TGTGCCAGCATCCCCCCCGGACAGGGAAACACCATATATTTT
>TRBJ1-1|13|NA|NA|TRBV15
CATSETANTEAFF
TGTGCCACCAGTGAAACAGCGAACACTGAAGCTTTCTTT
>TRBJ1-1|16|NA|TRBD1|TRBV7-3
CASSQQGGKVNTEAFF
TGTGCCAGCAGCCAACAGGGGGGGAAGGTGAACACTGAAGCTTTCTTT
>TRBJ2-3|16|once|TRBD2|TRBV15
CATSGLAGGPTDTQYF
TGTGCCACCAGCGGTCTAGCGGGGGGGCCAACAGATACGCAGTATTTT
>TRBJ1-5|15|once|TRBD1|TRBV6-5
CASRTGGGIDQPQHF
TGTGCCAGCAGAACAGGGGGCGGGATCGATCAGCCCCAGCATTTT
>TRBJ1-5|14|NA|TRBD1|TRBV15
CATSRRQGPQPQHF
TGTGCCACCAGCAGGAGACAGGGACCCCAGCCCCAGCATTTT
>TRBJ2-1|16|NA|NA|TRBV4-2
CASSQPTGLSYNEQFF
TGTGCCAGCAGCCAACCAACCGGACTTTCCTACAATGAGCAGTTCTTC
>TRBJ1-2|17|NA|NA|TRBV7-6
CASSLLPPVGANYGYTF
TGTGCCAGCAGCTTATTACCCCCAGTTGGAGCTAACTATGGCTACACCTTC
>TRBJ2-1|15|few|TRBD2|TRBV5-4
CASSLAGGGYNEQFF
TGTGCCAGCAGCTTGGCGGGGGGTGGTTACAATGAGCAGTTCTTC
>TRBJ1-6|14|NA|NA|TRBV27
CASSFRGAGAPLHF
TGTGCCAGCAGTTTTAGGGGGGCGGGGGCACCCCTCCACTTT
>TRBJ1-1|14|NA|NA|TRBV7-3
CASSRVRTNTEAFF
TGTGCCAGCAGCCGCGTGAGGACTAACACTGAAGCTTTCTTT